Detailed here is one T cell receptor (beta chain). The source of the sample is a study of tumour-infiltrating T cells in Burkitt lymphoma. Study background: Overall and progression-free survival were predicted by productive clonality.

Here immunoSEQ multiplex PCR was the method, and the copy in TCRdb shows in-frame clones only, minus some. The repertoire holds a few thousand clones, with approximately 85% as singletons. Sequencing input: tumor tissue. The receptor was isolated from a human donor with diffuse large B-cell lymphoma.

CDR3 nucleotide sequence: TGTGCCAGCAGCAGAAGGACTGAAGCTTTCTTT. This encodes CASSRRTEAFF. The gene calls are TRBV13 and TRBJ1-1; D not certain. Per germline, CDR1 PRHDT and CDR2 FYEKMQ (reference sequence). Deletions cut 5 bases from V and 5 bases from J, with 6 bases between. CDR3 length: 11 amino acids. The full variable domain, with the rest looked up from reference TRBV13 and TRBJ1-1, is AAGVIQSPRHLIKEKRETATLKCYPIPRHDTVYWYQQGPGQDPQFLISFYEKMQSDKGSIPDRFSAQQFSDYHSELNMSSLELGDSALYFCASSRRTEAFFGQGTRLTVV.